The clone carrying this TCR beta chain turned up a few times. Its specificity is not known. Looked up from germline, CDR1 is MGHRA and CDR2 is YSYEKL. The CDR3 consists of 16 residues. Trimming left V 0 bases short and J 3 bases short, with 14 bases between. The data were taken from a study of cytomegalovirus exposure and HLA in healthy donors. Across the whole study: Of all 400 or so donors who were genotyped, 81% belonged to the Caucasian-associated ancestry cluster. Study findings and constraints: The listing of 150 to 200 TCR beta chains classed them as cytomegalovirus-associated. While the bulk of TCR sequences proved rare, some public TCRs turned up in many donors.

The PCR had 60 Vbeta and 13 Jbeta primers. Assay used: immunoSEQ multiplex PCR; TCRdb lists only in-frame clones, some missing. The sample yields 30,000 to 50,000 clones, over 60% seen once. Input material: PBMCs. The J gene is TRBJ1-2, the V gene TRBV4-1; TRBD1 is a possible D gene (6 bases). The TCR sequence derives from a man aged 40-49 years in good health and CMV-seronegative. The CDR3 region is CASSQDPQGWYYGYTF. The CDR3 DNA reads as TGCGCCAGCAGCCAAGATCCCCAGGGGTGGTACTATGGCTACACCTTC.